Included here is one T cell receptor (beta chain) sequence, with context. The data are from a study of shared clonotypes between healthy human individuals. Produced via immunoSEQ multiplex PCR; TCRdb's table is partial and in-frame only. The table lists about 680,000 clones, around two thirds of them singletons. V shed 0 bases and J 6 bases; nucleotides not matched to a gene: 6. Per germline, CDR1 MGHRA and CDR2 YSYEKL. This CDR3 is 16 amino acids long. The V gene is TRBV4-1, the J gene TRBJ2-1, with TRBD2 identical over 9 bases. This receptor was identified in a woman in her twenties or thirties in good health. Sequencing was carried out using memory CD4+ T cells sorted from blood. Subset given: CD45RA-negative fraction. For the CDR3, the DNA is TGCGCCAGCAGCCAAGAGGTTCGAGCGGGAGGCAATGAGCAGTTCTTC. This codes for CASSQEVRAGGNEQFF.